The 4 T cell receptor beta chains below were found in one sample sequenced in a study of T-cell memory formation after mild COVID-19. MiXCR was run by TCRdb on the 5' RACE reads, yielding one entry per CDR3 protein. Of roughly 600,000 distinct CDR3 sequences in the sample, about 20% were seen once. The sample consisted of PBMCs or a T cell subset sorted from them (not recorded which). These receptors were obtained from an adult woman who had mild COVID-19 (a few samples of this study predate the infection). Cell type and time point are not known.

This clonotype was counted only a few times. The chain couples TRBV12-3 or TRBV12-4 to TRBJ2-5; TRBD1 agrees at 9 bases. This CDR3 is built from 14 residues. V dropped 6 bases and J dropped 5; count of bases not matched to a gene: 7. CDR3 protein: CASREGGTGETQYF. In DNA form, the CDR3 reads TGTGCCAGCAGGGAGGGAGGGACAGGGGAGACCCAGTACTTC.

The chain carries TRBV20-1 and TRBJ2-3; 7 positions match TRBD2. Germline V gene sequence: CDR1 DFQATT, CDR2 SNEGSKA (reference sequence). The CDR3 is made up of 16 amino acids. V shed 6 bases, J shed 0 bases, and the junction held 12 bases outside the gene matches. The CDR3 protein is CSAIPRGGGSTDTQYF. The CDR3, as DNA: TGCAGTGCCATCCCCCGGGGCGGGGGAAGCACAGATACGCAGTATTTT.

The CDR3 nucleotides read TGTGCCAGCAGCACTTACAGGGGTCCGAACACCGGGGAGCTGTTTTTT. Amino acids: CASSTYRGPNTGELFF. This chain connects TRBV11-2 to TRBJ2-2; the match to TRBD1 covers 7 bases. Trimming at V came to 5 bases and at J to 0 bases, leaving 6 bases not matched to a gene. Germline V gene data show CDR1 as SGHAT and CDR2 as FQNNGV. CDR3 length: 16 amino acids. The variable domain in full, with the rest retrieved from reference TRBV11-2 and TRBJ2-2, is EAGVAQSPRYKIIEKRQSVAFWCNPISGHATLYWYQQILGQGPKLLIQFQNNGVVDDSQLPKDRFSAERLKGVDSTLKIQPAKLEDSAVYLCASSTYRGPNTGELFFGEGSRLTVL.

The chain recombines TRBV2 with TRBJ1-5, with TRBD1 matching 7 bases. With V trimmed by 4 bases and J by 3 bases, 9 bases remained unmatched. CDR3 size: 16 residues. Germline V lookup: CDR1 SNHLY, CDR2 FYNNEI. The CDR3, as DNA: TGTGCCAGCAGTGTACTCGGGACAGAAAACAATCAGCCCCAGCATTTT. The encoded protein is CASSVLGTENNQPQHF.